The rows below give T cell receptor beta chains drawn from one sample of a study of regulatory T cells in long-lasting Graves disease. One entry per CDR3 protein, called by TCRdb with MiXCR from the multiplex PCR reads. The sample includes about 450,000 distinct CDR3 sequences, roughly 17% of them seen just once. These data were also reused for a study on T cells in Graves' hyperthyroidism and ophthalmopathy.

The specimen comprised peripheral blood mononuclear cells (PBMCs), sampled at new diagnosis, from a patient treated with antithyroid drugs. Receptors originate from a woman aged 25 to 39 with Graves disease. Both conserved end residues are part of each CDR3. D genes are given only for firm matches. Clone sizes are given selectively: once, few, many, or a class where the clone is expanded.

few | TRBJ2-2 | TRBD2 | 14 | TRBV24-1 | TGTGCCACCGTTCGGACTAGCGGTACCGGGGAGCTGTTTTTT | CATVRTSGTGELFF
many | TRBJ2-3 | TRBD2 | 14 | TRBV30 | TGTGCCTGGAACAGGCTAGCGGGAGCAGATACGCAGTATTTT | CAWNRLAGADTQYF
many | TRBJ2-3 | TRBD1 | 15 | TRBV11-1 | TGTGCCAGCAGTTACTTCAGGGGGAACACAGATACGCAGTATTTT | CASSYFRGNTDTQYF
many | TRBJ2-1 | - | 13 | TRBV19 | TGTGCCAGTAGTATTCACGGAGCCAATGAGCAGTTCTTC | CASSIHGANEQFF
many | TRBJ1-3 | - | 14 | TRBV30 | TGTGCCTGGGGACAAGATGGTTCTGGAAACACCATATATTTT | CAWGQDGSGNTIYF
many | TRBJ2-7 | - | 19 | TRBV28 | TGTGCCAGCAGCCCTAATACAGGGTCCCCAATCACCGGCTTTTACGAGCAGTACTTC | CASSPNTGSPITGFYEQYF
many | TRBJ1-2 | - | 13 | TRBV24-1 | TGTGCCACCAGTGACCAGTTGGGGGGCGGCTACACCTTC | CATSDQLGGGYTF
many | TRBJ1-1 | - | 13 | TRBV3-1 | TGTGCCAGCAGCCAACGGCAGGCCGGTGAAGCTTTCTTT | CASSQRQAGEAFF
many | TRBJ2-3 | TRBD2 | 17 | TRBV11-2 | TGTGCCAGCAGAACGAGGACTAGCGGGCCGGGGGGGGATACGCAGTATTTT | CASRTRTSGPGGDTQYF
few | TRBJ2-7 | - | 12 | TRBV29-1 | TGCAGCGTTGAATCGGGACCCTACGAGCAGTACTTC | CSVESGPYEQYF
many | TRBJ1-2 | - | 14 | TRBV2 | TGTGCCAGCAGTAGACAGCCTACTGGCTATGGCTACACCTTC | CASSRQPTGYGYTF
many | TRBJ2-7 | - | 18 | TRBV11-2 | TGTGCCAGCAGCTTAAGTCTTTCCCGGGGGGCCCAACAGTACGAGCAGTACTTC | CASSLSLSRGAQQYEQYF
- | TRBJ2-1 | TRBD2 | 17 | TRBV4-1 | TGCGCCAGCAGCCAAGATCCGGCTAGCGGGACCTACAATGAGCAGTTCTTC | CASSQDPASGTYNEQFF
- | TRBJ2-7 | TRBD2 | 16 | TRBV9 | TGTGCCAGCAGCCCAAGACTAGCGGGAGCATATTACGAGCAGTACTTC | CASSPRLAGAYYEQYF
few | TRBJ1-1 | - | 15 | TRBV10-1 | TGCGCCAGCAGTGAGGGCAGGGTGGTAGTCACTGAAGCTTTCTTT | CASSEGRVVVTEAFF
few | TRBJ2-2 | - | 16 | TRBV4-3 | TGCGCCAGCAGCCAATACTCGCCTGCGAACACCGGGGAGCTGTTTTTT | CASSQYSPANTGELFF
many | TRBJ2-7 | TRBD2 | 17 | TRBV20-1 | TGCAGTGCCTTAACGTCCGGGACTAGCGGGAGGTCCTACGAGCAGTACTTC | CSALTSGTSGRSYEQYF
many | TRBJ2-1 | TRBD2 | 12 | TRBV2 | TGTGCCAGCACCGCGGGGGGGAATGAGCAGTTCTTC | CASTAGGNEQFF
many | TRBJ2-1 | - | 13 | TRBV6-2/TRBV6-3 | TGTGCCAGCCGAAAACCCCGGGCCTACGAGCAGTTCTTC | CASRKPRAYEQFF
few | TRBJ2-2 | TRBD1 | 15 | TRBV20-1 | TGCAGTGCTAGATCCGGGACAGGGGTTGGCGGGGAGCTGTTTTTT | CSARSGTGVGGELFF
- | TRBJ2-1 | - | 13 | TRBV6-1 | TGTGCCAGCAGTAGCTACCCTAACAATGAGCAGTTCTTC | CASSSYPNNEQFF
once | TRBJ2-3 | - | 14 | TRBV20-1 | TGCAGTGCTATCTCAACCTCGGGAAAAGATACGCAGTATTTT | CSAISTSGKDTQYF
- | TRBJ2-2 | - | 17 | TRBV6-5 | TGTGCCAGCAGTTACCCCTTCGGGACTTTGAACACCGGGGAGCTGTTTTTT | CASSYPFGTLNTGELFF
few | TRBJ1-2 | - | 12 | TRBV29-1 | TGCAGCGTTGATATAGGGGCGGGGGGCTACACCTTC | CSVDIGAGGYTF
many | TRBJ2-7 | TRBD1 | 14 | TRBV5-1 | TGTGCCAGCAGCTTAGGGACAGGCTTCTACGAGCAGTACTTC | CASSLGTGFYEQYF
- | TRBJ1-2 | - | 14 | TRBV4-1 | TGCGCCAGCAGCCAAGTCAGTAGGGGCGGGGGCTACACCTTC | CASSQVSRGGGYTF
- | TRBJ2-3 | TRBD2 | 14 | TRBV12-5 | TGTGCTAGTGGTTTTGAGGCGGGGGCAGATACGCAGTATTTT | CASGFEAGADTQYF
few | TRBJ1-6 | - | 16 | TRBV7-2 | TGTGCCAGCAGCCAACTACCGGGACCGGTGAATTCACCCCTCCACTTT | CASSQLPGPVNSPLHF
many | TRBJ2-1 | TRBD2 | 14 | TRBV2 | TGTGCCAGCAGTTCGGGACTAGGAAGTCGTGAGCAGTTCTTC | CASSSGLGSREQFF
- | TRBJ2-1 | TRBD2 | 16 | TRBV3-1 | TGTGCCAGCAGCCGACAGGGACTAGCGGGAGCGTATGAGCAGTTCTTC | CASSRQGLAGAYEQFF
few | TRBJ2-5 | TRBD1 | 14 | TRBV29-1 | TGCAGCGTCCGCCGGGACAGGGGGAAAGAGACCCAGTACTTC | CSVRRDRGKETQYF
many | TRBJ1-4 | - | 13 | TRBV29-1 | TGCAGCGTTGCTACTGGAACTAATGAAAAACTGTTTTTT | CSVATGTNEKLFF
- | TRBJ2-3 | TRBD2 | 16 | TRBV7-9 | TGTGCCAGCAGCGGGGGGGACCGAGCGGCGTCGGATACGCAGTATTTT | CASSGGDRAASDTQYF
few | TRBJ2-1 | - | 19 | TRBV7-8 | TGTGCCAGCAGCTTAGAGTTGGCGTTGATACTCAGACGTGACAATGAGCAGTTCTTC | CASSLELALILRRDNEQFF
- | TRBJ2-7 | TRBD2 | 17 | TRBV28 | TGTGCCAGCAGCTTGGGGCGCGAGGTAGCGGGCCGCGGCGAGCAGTACTTC | CASSLGREVAGRGEQYF
- | TRBJ2-5 | - | 12 | TRBV6-1 | TGTGCCAGCAGATTAGAGGGCGAGACCCAGTACTTC | CASRLEGETQYF
few | TRBJ1-2 | TRBD1 | 16 | TRBV4-3 | TGCGCCAGCAGCCATGGGGACAGGGGGTTTCCCTATGGCTACACCTTC | CASSHGDRGFPYGYTF
few | TRBJ1-2 | - | 15 | TRBV7-2 | TGTGCCAGCAGCTTAGTCGGCAGACTTAACTATGGCTACACCTTC | CASSLVGRLNYGYTF
many | TRBJ2-7 | - | 15 | TRBV5-6 | TGTGCCAGCAGCGTACAGGGACACGACTACTACGAGCAGTACTTC | CASSVQGHDYYEQYF
- | TRBJ2-7 | - | 12 | TRBV27 | TGTGCCAGCAAGGACAGCTCCTACGAGCAGTACTTC | CASKDSSYEQYF